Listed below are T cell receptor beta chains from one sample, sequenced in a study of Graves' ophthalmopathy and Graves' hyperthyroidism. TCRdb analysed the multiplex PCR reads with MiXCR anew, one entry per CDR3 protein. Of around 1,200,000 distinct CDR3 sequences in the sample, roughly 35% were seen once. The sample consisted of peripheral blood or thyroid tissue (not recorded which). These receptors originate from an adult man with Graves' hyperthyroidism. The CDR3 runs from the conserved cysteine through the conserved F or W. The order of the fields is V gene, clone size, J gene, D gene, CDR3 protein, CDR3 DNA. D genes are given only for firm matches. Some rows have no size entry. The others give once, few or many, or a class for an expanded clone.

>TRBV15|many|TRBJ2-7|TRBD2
CATSYLGLAVHEQYF
TGTGCCACCTCATATTTGGGACTAGCTGTCCACGAGCAGTACTTC
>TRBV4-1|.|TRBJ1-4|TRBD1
CASSQDPGQGEKLFF
TGCGCCAGCAGCCAAGATCCCGGACAGGGTGAAAAACTGTTTTTT
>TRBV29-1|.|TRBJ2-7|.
CSVKNVGSFPHEQYF
TGCAGCGTTAAAAATGTCGGGAGTTTCCCCCACGAGCAGTACTTC
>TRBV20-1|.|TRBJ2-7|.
CSANKPLTSYEQYF
TGCAGTGCAAATAAACCATTAACAAGCTACGAGCAGTACTTC
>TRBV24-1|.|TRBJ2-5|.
CATRDLQETQYF
TGTGCCACAAGGGACCTGCAAGAGACCCAGTACTTC
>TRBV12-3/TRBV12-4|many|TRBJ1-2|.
CASSLDRGPSTF
TGTGCCAGCAGTTTAGATCGGGGCCCTAGCACCTTC
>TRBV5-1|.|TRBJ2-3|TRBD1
CASSSLPTTGGREDTQYF
TGCGCCAGCAGCTCACTCCCCACGACAGGGGGCCGGGAAGATACGCAGTATTTT
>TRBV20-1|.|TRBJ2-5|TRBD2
CSASGRARSETQYF
TGCAGTGCTAGCGGGAGGGCCCGTTCAGAGACCCAGTACTTC
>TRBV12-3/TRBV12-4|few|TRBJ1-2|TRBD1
CASSPLDRGLGYTF
TGTGCCAGCAGTCCCCTAGACAGGGGGCTTGGCTACACCTTC
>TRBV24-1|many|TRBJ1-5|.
CATSEPTVGRPQHF
TGTGCCACCAGTGAACCGACAGTAGGGAGGCCCCAGCATTTT
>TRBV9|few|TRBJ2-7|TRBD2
CASSQPMSRTSVYEQYF
TGCGCCAGCAGCCAGCCAATGTCCCGGACTAGCGTCTACGAGCAGTACTTC
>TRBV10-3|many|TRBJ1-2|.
CAISRTGPPLGGYTF
TGTGCCATCAGTCGAACCGGGCCTCCCCTCGGCGGCTACACCTTC
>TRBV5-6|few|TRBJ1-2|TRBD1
CASSQGGRDYGYTF
TGTGCCAGCAGCCAGGGGGGGCGGGACTATGGCTACACCTTC
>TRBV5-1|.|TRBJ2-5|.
CASSVGGDTDTQYF
TGCGCCAGCAGCGTGGGAGGGGACACAGATACGCAGTACTTC
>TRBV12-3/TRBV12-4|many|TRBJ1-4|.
CASSPSGTVNEKLFF
TGTGCCAGCAGTCCATCCGGGACTGTTAATGAAAAACTGTTTTTT
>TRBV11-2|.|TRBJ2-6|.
CASRTGGRASGANVLTF
TGTGCCAGCAGAACCGGAGGCAGGGCCTCTGGGGCCAACGTCCTGACTTTC
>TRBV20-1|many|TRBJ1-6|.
CSARDRESPLHF
TGCAGTGCTAGGGACAGAGAATCACCCCTCCACTTT
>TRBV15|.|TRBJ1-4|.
CATSRARASNEKLFF
TGTGCCACCAGCAGAGCGAGGGCTTCTAATGAAAAACTGTTTTTT
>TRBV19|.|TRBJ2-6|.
CATRGISGANVLTF
TGTGCCACTAGGGGGATTTCCGGGGCCAACGTCCTGACTTTC
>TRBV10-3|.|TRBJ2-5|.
CAISGVGAETQYF
TGTGCCATCAGTGGGGTGGGAGCGGAGACCCAGTACTTC
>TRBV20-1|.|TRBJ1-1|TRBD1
CSATAQGRGTEAFF
TGCAGTGCTACAGCACAGGGGCGAGGCACTGAAGCTTTCTTT
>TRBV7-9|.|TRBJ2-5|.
CASSLEPGTQETQYF
TGTGCCAGCAGCTTAGAACCCGGGACTCAAGAGACCCAGTACTTC
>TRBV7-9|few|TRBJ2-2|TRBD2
CASSSLGLAGAGELFF
TGTGCCAGCAGTTCCCTGGGACTAGCGGGAGCCGGGGAGCTGTTTTTT
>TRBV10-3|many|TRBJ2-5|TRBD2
CAISLAGEETQYF
TGTGCCATCAGCTTAGCGGGAGAGGAGACCCAGTACTTC
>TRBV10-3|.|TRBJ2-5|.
CASRSGVFGRETQYF
TGTGCCAGCAGGTCCGGGGTATTCGGGAGAGAGACCCAGTACTTC
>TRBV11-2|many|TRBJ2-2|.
CASSLRLVGNTGELFF
TGTGCCAGCAGCTTAAGGCTAGTTGGGAACACCGGGGAGCTGTTTTTT
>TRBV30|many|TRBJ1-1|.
CAWSFLTNTEAFF
TGTGCCTGGTCTTTCCTCACGAACACTGAAGCTTTCTTT
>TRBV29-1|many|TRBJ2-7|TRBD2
CSAFSGSPYEQYF
TGCAGCGCCTTTAGCGGGAGCCCCTACGAGCAGTACTTC
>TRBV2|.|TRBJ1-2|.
CASGKSGYTF
TGTGCCAGCGGCAAGTCTGGCTACACCTTC
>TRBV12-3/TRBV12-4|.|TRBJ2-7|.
CASSPDRPSSYEQYF
TGTGCCAGCAGTCCCGACAGGCCAAGCTCCTACGAGCAGTACTTC
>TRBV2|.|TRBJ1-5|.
CASNEWQGSNQPQHF
TGTGCCAGCAATGAGTGGCAGGGGAGCAATCAGCCCCAGCATTTT
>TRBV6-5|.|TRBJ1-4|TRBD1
CASSAPGQVLEKLFF
TGTGCCAGCAGTGCCCCGGGACAGGTTTTAGAAAAACTGTTTTTT
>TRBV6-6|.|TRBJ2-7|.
CASSDLTHRDRGLLGQYF
TGTGCCAGCAGTGACCTAACTCACCGGGACCGAGGCCTTTTAGGGCAGTACTTC
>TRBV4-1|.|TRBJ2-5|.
CASSQDGGTQYF
TGCGCCAGCAGCCAAGATGGAGGGACCCAGTACTTC